This T cell receptor (beta chain) originates from a study of somatic mutations in cytotoxic T cells in rheumatoid arthritis. As for this clone: Its antigen is unknown.

Study-wide results and limits: The identity of the antigens targeted by the expanded CD8+ clones remained unknown. An increase in CD8+ clonality with age was seen in rheumatoid arthritis patients but not in healthy controls.

Sequencing was performed with immunoSEQ multiplex PCR; in TCRdb, only in-frame clones are kept and a portion is missing. Counted here are some 12,000 clones, more than 65% occurring once; the ten biggest clones make up under 50%. The TCR was taken from a man aged 55 to 70 in good health. Sequenced: CD8+ T cells sorted from blood.

CDR3 region: CASSPGGSGYTF. The CDR3 DNA reads TGTGCCAGCAGCCCCGGGGGGTCTGGCTACACCTTC. The chain combines TRBV7-9 with TRBJ1-2; TRBD1 might be the D (5 bases). Between the trimmed V and J ends, which lost 5 bases and 7 bases, there was a span of 11 bases. Germline V gene lookup returns CDR1 SEHNR and CDR2 FQNEAQ (reference sequence). The CDR3 runs to 12 residues. The variable domain in full, with the rest retrieved from reference TRBV7-9 and TRBJ1-2, is DTGVSQNPRHKITKRGQNVTFRCDPISEHNRLYWYRQTLGQGPEFLTYFQNEAQLEKSRLLSDRFSAERPKGSFSTLEIQRTEQGDSAMYLCASSPGGSGYTFGSGTRLTVV.